The clone carrying this T cell receptor beta chain was counted many times. Its antigen is not identified. The record originates from a study of T cell repertoires in cytomegalovirus infection. Background on the study: The public TCR beta signatures pointed to both CMV infection and matching HLA type. Regarding the study as a whole: The response measured ex vivo was dominated by TCR beta clonotypes (HLA-C-restricted and CMV-specific). Carriers of CMV plus the relevant HLA were identified by cumulative public TCR beta family frequency.

TCRdb re-called the reads with MiXCR, one entry per CDR3 protein. The repertoire holds about 300,000 distinct CDR3 sequences, with about a tenth as singletons. Looked up from germline, CDR1 is SGHNT and CDR2 is YENEEA. There are 12 residues in the CDR3. The J segment lost 6 bases and the V segment lost 5 bases, leaving 1 base of the junction unmatched. The J gene is TRBJ2-1, the V gene TRBV11-3, with 7 bases that match TRBD1. Sequenced sample: PBMCs. The sequence came from a human donor in good health (CMV status not recorded). Some clones in this sample may be carry-over from other donors' samples. CDR3 region: CASSRDSNEQFF. Written as DNA, the CDR3 is TGTGCCAGCAGCCGGGACAGCAATGAGCAGTTCTTC.